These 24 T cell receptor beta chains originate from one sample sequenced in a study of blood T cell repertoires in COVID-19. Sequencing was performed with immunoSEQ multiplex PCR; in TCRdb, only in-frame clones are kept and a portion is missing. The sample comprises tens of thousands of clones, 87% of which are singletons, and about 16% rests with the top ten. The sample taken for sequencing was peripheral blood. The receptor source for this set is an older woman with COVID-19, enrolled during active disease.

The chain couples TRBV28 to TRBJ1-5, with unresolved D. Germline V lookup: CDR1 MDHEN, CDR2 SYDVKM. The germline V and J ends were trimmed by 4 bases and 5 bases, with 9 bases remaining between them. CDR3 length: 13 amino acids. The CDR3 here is CASSYSNYQPQHF. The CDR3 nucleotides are TGTGCCAGCAGTTACAGCAATTATCAGCCCCAGCATTTT. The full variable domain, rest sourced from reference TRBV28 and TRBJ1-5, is DVKVTQSSRYLVKRTGEKVFLECVQDMDHENMFWYRQDPGLGLRLIYFSYDVKMKEKGDIPEGYSVSREKKERFSLILESASTNQTSMYLCASSYSNYQPQHFGDGTRLSIL.

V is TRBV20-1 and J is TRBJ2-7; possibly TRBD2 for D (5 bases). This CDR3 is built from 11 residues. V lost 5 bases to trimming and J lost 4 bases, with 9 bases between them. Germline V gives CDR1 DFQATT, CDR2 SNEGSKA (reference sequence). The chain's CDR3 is CSAASGYEQYF. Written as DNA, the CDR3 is TGCAGTGCTGCTTCGGGGTACGAGCAGTACTTC.

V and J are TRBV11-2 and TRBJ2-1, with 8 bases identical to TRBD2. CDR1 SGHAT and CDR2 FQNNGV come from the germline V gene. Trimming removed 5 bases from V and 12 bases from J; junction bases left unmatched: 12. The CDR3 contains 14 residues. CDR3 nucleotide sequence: TGTGCCAGCAGCATAAGCGGGGGCCCTGGAGGGCAGTTCTTC. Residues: CASSISGGPGGQFF.

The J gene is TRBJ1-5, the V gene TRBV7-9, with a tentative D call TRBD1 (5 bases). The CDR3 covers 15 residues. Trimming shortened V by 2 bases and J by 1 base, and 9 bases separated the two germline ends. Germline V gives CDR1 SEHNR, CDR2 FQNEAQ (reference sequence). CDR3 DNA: TGTGCCAGCAGCTTAAGCGGGGCGAGCAATCAGCCCCAGCATTTT. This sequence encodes CASSLSGASNQPQHF.

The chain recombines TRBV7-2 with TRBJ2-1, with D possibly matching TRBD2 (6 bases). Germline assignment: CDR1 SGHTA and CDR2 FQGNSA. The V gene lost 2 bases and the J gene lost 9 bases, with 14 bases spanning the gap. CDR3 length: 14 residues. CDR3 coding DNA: TGTGCCAGCAGCTTACAGACTAGTCCGGGTGAGCAGTTCTTC. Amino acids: CASSLQTSPGEQFF.

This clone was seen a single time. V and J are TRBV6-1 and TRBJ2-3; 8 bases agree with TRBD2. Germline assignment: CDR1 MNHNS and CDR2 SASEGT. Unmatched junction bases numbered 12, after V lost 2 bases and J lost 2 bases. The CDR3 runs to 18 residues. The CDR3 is CASSERPGGSGATDTQYF. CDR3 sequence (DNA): TGTGCCAGCAGTGAACGACCCGGCGGTAGCGGGGCCACAGATACGCAGTATTTT.

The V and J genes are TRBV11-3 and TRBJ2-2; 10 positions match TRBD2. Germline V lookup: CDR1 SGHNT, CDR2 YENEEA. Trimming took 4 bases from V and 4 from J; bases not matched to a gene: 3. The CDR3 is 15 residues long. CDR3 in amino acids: CASSSRLAGTGELFF. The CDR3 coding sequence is TGTGCCAGCAGCTCGAGACTAGCGGGCACCGGGGAGCTGTTTTTT.

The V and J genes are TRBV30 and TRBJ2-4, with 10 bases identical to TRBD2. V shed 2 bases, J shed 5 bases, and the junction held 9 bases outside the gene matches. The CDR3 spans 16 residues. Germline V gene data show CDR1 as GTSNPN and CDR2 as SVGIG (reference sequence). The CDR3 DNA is TGTGCCTGGAGTAACCCCTGGCTAGCGGGGGAAAACATTCAGTACTTC. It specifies CAWSNPWLAGENIQYF. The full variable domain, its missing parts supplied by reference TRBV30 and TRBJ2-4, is SQTIHQWPATLVQPVGSPLSLECTVEGTSNPNLYWYRQAAGRGLQLLFYSVGIGQISSEVPQNLSASRPQDRQFILSSKKLLLSDSGFYLCAWSNPWLAGENIQYFGAGTRLSVL.

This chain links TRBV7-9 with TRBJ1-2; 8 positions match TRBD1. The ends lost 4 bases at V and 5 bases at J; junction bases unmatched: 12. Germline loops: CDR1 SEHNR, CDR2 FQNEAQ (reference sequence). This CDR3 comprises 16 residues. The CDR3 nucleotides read TGTGCCAGCAGCTCCTCCAACCGACAGGGGCGGTATGGCTACACCTTC. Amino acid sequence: CASSSSNRQGRYGYTF.

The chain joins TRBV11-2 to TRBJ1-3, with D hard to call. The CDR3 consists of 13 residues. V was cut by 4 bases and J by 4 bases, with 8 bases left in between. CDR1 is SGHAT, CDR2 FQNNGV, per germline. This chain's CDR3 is CASSWGGGNTIYF. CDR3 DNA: TGTGCCAGCAGCTGGGGAGGGGGAAACACCATATATTTT.

The CDR3 DNA reads TGTGCCAGTAGCGGACAGGGGGCTCGTCAGCCCCAGCATTTT. The encoded protein is CASSGQGARQPQHF. The J gene is TRBJ1-5, the V gene TRBV19; TRBD1 matches at 11 bases. This CDR3 contains 14 residues. Germline CDR1 and CDR2: LNHDA and SQIVND (reference sequence). The V segment lost 6 bases and the J segment 6 bases; nucleotides outside the gene matches: 4.

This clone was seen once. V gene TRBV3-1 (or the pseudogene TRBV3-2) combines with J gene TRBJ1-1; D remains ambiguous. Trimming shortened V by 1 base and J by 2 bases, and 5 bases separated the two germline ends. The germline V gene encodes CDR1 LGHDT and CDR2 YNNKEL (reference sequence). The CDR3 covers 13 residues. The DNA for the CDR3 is TGTGCCAGCAGCCAAGCAGAAAACACTGAAGCTTTCTTT. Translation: CASSQAENTEAFF.

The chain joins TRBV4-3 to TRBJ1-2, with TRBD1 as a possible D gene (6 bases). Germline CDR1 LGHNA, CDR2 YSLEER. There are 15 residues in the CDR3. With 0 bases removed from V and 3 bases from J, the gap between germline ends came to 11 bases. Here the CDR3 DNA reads TGCGCCAGCAGCCAAGATGGCAGGGGCGACTATGGCTACACCTTC. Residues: CASSQDGRGDYGYTF.

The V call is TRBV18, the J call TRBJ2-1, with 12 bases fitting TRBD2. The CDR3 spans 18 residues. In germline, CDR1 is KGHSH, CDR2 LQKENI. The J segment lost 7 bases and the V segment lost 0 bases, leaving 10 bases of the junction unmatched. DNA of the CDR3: TGTGCCAGCTCACCACCCTCTGCTCTAGCGGGGGGGAGGAATGAGCAGTTCTTC. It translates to CASSPPSALAGGRNEQFF.

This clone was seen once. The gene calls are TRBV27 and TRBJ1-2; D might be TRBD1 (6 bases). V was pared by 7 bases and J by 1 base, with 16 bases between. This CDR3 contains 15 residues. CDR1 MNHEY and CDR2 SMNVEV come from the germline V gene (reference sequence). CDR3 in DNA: TGTGCCAGCATGGCTAGACAGGCCCTTAACTATGGCTACACCTTC. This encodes CASMARQALNYGYTF.

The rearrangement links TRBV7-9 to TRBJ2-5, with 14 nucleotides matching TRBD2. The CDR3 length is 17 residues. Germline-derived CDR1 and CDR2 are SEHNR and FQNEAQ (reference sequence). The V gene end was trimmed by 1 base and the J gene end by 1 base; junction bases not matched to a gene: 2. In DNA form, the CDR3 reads TGTGCCAGCAGCTTAGGAGGGACTAGCGGGGGCCAAGAGACCCAGTACTTC. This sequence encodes CASSLGGTSGGQETQYF.

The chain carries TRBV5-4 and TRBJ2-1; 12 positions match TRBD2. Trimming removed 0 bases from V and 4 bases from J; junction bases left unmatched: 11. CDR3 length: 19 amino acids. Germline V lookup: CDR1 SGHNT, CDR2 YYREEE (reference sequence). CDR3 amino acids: CASSLASTSGGPAYNEQFF. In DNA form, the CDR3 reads TGTGCCAGCAGCTTGGCCTCGACTAGCGGGGGCCCTGCATACAATGAGCAGTTCTTC.

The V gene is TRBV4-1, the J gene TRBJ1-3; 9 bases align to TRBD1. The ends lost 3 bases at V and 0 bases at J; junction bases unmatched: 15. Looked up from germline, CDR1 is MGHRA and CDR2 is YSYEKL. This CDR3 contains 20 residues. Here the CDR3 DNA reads TGCGCCAGCAGCCAGTCGACAGGGGGAGTGGGTATATCCTCTGGAAACACCATATATTTT. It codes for CASSQSTGGVGISSGNTIYF.

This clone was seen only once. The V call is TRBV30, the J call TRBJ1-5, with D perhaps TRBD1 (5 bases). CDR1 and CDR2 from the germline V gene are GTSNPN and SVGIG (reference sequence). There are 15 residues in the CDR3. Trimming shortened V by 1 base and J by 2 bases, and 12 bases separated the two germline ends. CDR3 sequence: CAWSGGHSGNQPQHF. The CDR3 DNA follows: TGTGCCTGGAGTGGAGGACACTCGGGCAATCAGCCCCAGCATTTT.

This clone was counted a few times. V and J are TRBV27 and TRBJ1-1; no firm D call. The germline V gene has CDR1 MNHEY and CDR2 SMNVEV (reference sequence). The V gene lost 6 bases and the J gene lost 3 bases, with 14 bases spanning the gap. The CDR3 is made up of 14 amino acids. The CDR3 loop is CASSSQSADTEAFF. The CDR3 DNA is TGTGCCAGCAGCTCCCAGAGTGCGGACACTGAAGCTTTCTTT.

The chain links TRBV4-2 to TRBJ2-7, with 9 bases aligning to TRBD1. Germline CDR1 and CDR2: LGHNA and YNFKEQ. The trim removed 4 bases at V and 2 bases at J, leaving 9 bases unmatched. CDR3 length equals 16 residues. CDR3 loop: CASSLFGGTGPYEQYF. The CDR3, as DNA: TGTGCCAGCAGCCTCTTCGGCGGGACAGGGCCCTACGAGCAGTACTTC.

Written as DNA, the CDR3 is TGTGCCAGTAGTATACAGTCGGCTAGTTCCGAGCAGTACTTC. Amino acid sequence: CASSIQSASSEQYF. The chain carries TRBV19 and TRBJ2-7; no reliable D call. The CDR3 has 14 amino acids. Trimming pared 2 bases from V and 6 bases from J, leaving 14 bases between. Germline values: CDR1 LNHDA, CDR2 SQIVND (reference sequence).

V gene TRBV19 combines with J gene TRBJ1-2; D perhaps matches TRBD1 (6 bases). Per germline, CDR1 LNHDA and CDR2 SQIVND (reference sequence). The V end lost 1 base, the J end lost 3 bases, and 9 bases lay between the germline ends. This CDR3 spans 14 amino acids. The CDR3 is CASSIAKGDYGYTF. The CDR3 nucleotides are TGTGCCAGTAGTATAGCGAAGGGGGACTATGGCTACACCTTC. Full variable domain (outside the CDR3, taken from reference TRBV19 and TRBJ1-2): DGGITQSPKYLFRKEGQNVTLSCEQNLNHDAMYWYRQDPGQGLRLIYYSQIVNDFQKGDIAEGYSVSREKKESFPLTVTSAQKNPTAFYLCASSIAKGDYGYTFGSGTRLTVV.

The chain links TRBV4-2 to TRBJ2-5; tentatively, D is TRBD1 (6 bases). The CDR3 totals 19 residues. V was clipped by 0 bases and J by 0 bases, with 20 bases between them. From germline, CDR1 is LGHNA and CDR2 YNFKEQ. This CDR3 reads CASSQDGATGWADQETQYF. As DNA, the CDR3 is TGTGCCAGCAGCCAAGATGGGGCAACAGGGTGGGCAGACCAAGAGACCCAGTACTTC.